These T cell receptor beta chains were read from a single sample in a study of PD-L1 blockade in urothelial cancer. TCRdb's copy holds only in-frame clones and misses some; the assay was immunoSEQ multiplex PCR. The table lists 45,000 to 60,000 clones, around 86% of them singletons. This specimen consisted of PBMCs, obtained around atezolizumab (anti-PD-L1) treatment. These receptors all stem from a man aged 45-60 years with urothelial cancer. CDR3s include the opening cysteine and the closing phenylalanine or tryptophan. D genes are given only for firm matches. Size is omitted from some rows. Given values are once, few, many or a class for expanded clones.

J gene | V gene | clone size | D gene | CDR3 protein | CDR3 DNA
TRBJ2-5 | TRBV10-3 | . | . | CAISAGQRQETQYF | TGTGCCATCAGTGCCGGACAGCGACAAGAGACCCAGTACTTC
TRBJ1-2 | TRBV2 | . | . | CASSAVGAKANYGYTF | TGTGCCAGCAGTGCGGTGGGGGCTAAAGCTAACTATGGCTACACCTTC
TRBJ1-3 | TRBV19 | . | . | CASTDPRGASGNTIYF | TGTGCCAGTACCGATCCCCGGGGGGCCTCTGGAAACACCATATATTTT
TRBJ1-1 | TRBV7-2 | . | . | CASSLEGGLGEAFF | TGTGCCAGCAGCTTAGAGGGAGGGTTGGGTGAAGCTTTCTTT
TRBJ2-1 | TRBV11-2 | . | . | CASSSRLDGNEQFF | TGTGCCAGCAGCTCCAGACTAGACGGCAATGAGCAGTTCTTC
TRBJ1-2 | TRBV29-1 | once | . | CSVGVTGPYGYTF | TGCAGCGTTGGAGTAACAGGGCCCTATGGCTACACCTTC
TRBJ1-5 | TRBV19 | few | . | CASSIRGQPQHF | TGTGCCAGTAGTATTCGGGGACAGCCCCAGCATTTT
TRBJ1-6 | TRBV4-1 | once | . | CASSQDFTPGGTYNSPLHF | TGCGCCAGCAGCCAAGATTTTACCCCCGGGGGGACCTATAATTCACCCCTCCACTTT
TRBJ1-6 | TRBV29-1 | . | . | CSVGGGNSPLHF | TGCAGCGTTGGGGGCGGAAATTCACCCCTCCACTTT
TRBJ2-2 | TRBV28 | . | . | CASSQNTGELFF | TGTGCCAGCAGCCAGAACACCGGGGAGCTGTTTTTT
TRBJ2-1 | TRBV4-2 | . | . | CASSQKVDNEQFF | TGTGCCAGCAGCCAAAAAGTAGACAATGAGCAGTTCTTC
TRBJ2-7 | TRBV29-1 | . | . | CSVGTGNHEQYF | TGCAGCGTTGGTACGGGTAACCACGAGCAGTACTTC
TRBJ1-2 | TRBV6-5 | . | . | CASSHEGLSGYGYTF | TGTGCCAGCAGCCACGAGGGTCTAAGCGGCTATGGCTACACCTTC
TRBJ2-1 | TRBV27 | . | TRBD2 | CASSRPGLANNEQFF | TGTGCCAGCAGCCGTCCGGGACTAGCGAACAATGAGCAGTTCTTC
TRBJ1-2 | TRBV6-5 | few | . | CASSPGAGYTF | TGTGCCAGCAGTCCAGGGGCTGGCTACACCTTC
TRBJ1-1 | TRBV5-1 | . | TRBD1 | CASSLGQGRVYTEAFF | TGCGCCAGCAGCTTGGGACAGGGGAGGGTGTACACTGAAGCTTTCTTT
TRBJ2-1 | TRBV6-5 | . | . | CATTRGSYNEQFF | TGTGCCACTACCAGGGGCTCCTACAATGAGCAGTTCTTC
TRBJ2-7 | TRBV5-1 | . | TRBD2 | CASSYGLAGGDEQYF | TGCGCCAGCAGCTACGGACTAGCGGGGGGAGACGAGCAGTACTTC
TRBJ2-1 | TRBV6-5 | . | TRBD1 | CASSGQVLTGREQFF | TGTGCCAGCAGTGGACAGGTTCTAACGGGCAGAGAGCAGTTCTTC
TRBJ2-3 | TRBV11-3 | . | TRBD2 | CASSSGVHTQYF | TGTGCCAGCAGCAGCGGGGTTCATACGCAGTATTTT
TRBJ1-1 | TRBV28 | . | TRBD1 | CASSLWTGSGGTEAFF | TGTGCCAGCAGTTTATGGACAGGGAGTGGGGGCACTGAAGCTTTCTTT
TRBJ2-7 | TRBV2 | . | TRBD2 | CARGLAGGPYEQYF | TGTGCCAGGGGGCTAGCGGGAGGGCCCTACGAGCAGTACTTC
TRBJ2-2 | TRBV19 | . | . | CASRTPGITGELFF | TGTGCCAGTAGAACACCAGGGATTACCGGGGAGCTGTTTTTT
TRBJ2-7 | TRBV5-1 | . | TRBD2 | CASSPGLAGDEQYF | TGCGCCAGCAGCCCGGGACTAGCGGGAGACGAGCAGTACTTC